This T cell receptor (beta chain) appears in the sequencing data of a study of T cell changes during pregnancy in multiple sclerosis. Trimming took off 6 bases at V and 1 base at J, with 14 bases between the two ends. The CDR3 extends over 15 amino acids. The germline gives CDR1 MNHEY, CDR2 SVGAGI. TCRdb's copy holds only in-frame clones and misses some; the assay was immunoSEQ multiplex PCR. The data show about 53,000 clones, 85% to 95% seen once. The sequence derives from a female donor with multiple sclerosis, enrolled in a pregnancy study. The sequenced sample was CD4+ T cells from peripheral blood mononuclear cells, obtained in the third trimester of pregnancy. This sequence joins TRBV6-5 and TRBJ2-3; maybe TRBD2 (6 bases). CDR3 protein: CASSPGGIRTDTQYF. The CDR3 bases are TGTGCCAGCAGCCCTGGGGGGATTCGCACAGATACGCAGTATTTT.